This TCR beta chain is drawn from a study of OX40 agonist ivuxolimab in advanced cancers. Whole-study results and caveats: Clonal expansion from baseline to week 6 occurred in both CD4+ and CD8+ T cells. CD8+ T cells averaged more expanded clones than CD4+. Several nonresponders also turned out to have low normalized T-cell clonal expansion.

Trimming took 1 base from V and 7 from J, leaving 13 bases between them. The CDR3 contains 14 residues. Germline CDR1 and CDR2: SGHDN and FVKESK. The protocol was immunoSEQ multiplex PCR, while the TCRdb copy is restricted to in-frame clones and leaves out a portion. The sample holds tens of thousands of clones; approximately 87% are singletons and the top ten take under 30%. Turning to this clone: Its target is unknown.

This receptor was obtained from an adult with an advanced solid tumor such as melanoma, head and neck, liver or kidney cancer. This chain joins TRBV14 and TRBJ2-5, with D uncertain. The sequencing here drew on CD4+ or CD8+ T cells sorted from blood, taken in a trial of the OX40 agonist ivuxolimab. Here the CDR3 reads CASSQVQQAGTQYF. The CDR3 coding sequence is TGTGCCAGCAGCCAAGTGCAGCAGGCTGGGACCCAGTACTTC.